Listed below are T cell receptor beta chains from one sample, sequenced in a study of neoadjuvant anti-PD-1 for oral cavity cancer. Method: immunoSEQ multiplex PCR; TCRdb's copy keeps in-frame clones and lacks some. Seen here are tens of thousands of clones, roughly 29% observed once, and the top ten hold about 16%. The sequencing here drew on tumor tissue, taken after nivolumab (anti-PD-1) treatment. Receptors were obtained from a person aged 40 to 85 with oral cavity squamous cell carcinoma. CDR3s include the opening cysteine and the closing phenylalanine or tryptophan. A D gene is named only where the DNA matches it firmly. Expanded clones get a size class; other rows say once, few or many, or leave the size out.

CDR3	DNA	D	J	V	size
CGVGISGNTIYF	TGTGGGGTGGGGATCTCTGGAAACACCATATATTTT	NA	TRBJ1-3	TRBV11-2	few
CASSRGRQGRVATNEKLFF	TGTGCCAGCAGCCGAGGTCGACAGGGTCGAGTTGCAACTAATGAAAAACTGTTTTTT	TRBD1	TRBJ1-4	TRBV2	NA
CASSPGDLNNEQFF	TGCGCCAGCAGCCCTGGCGATCTGAACAATGAGCAGTTCTTC	NA	TRBJ2-1	TRBV5-1	NA
CASSSEGRFDTQYF	TGTGCCAGCAGCTCCGAGGGAAGATTCGATACGCAGTATTTT	NA	TRBJ2-3	TRBV9	NA
CASRTGGAEQFF	TGTGCCAGCAGGACTGGGGGGGCCGAGCAGTTCTTC	NA	TRBJ2-1	TRBV7-9	few
CASSLYEGRFGNTIYF	TGCGCCAGCAGTTTGTACGAGGGCCGCTTTGGAAACACCATATATTTT	NA	TRBJ1-3	TRBV5-1	few
CASSSASGASNQPQHF	TGTGCCAGCAGCTCGGCCTCAGGGGCTAGCAATCAGCCCCAGCATTTT	NA	TRBJ1-5	TRBV7-9	few
CASSVARQVNYGYTF	TGTGCCAGCAGCGTAGCCCGCCAGGTTAACTATGGCTACACCTTC	NA	TRBJ1-2	TRBV11-2	NA
CASRKGSSYNSPLHF	TGTGCCAGCCGGAAGGGAAGCTCCTATAATTCACCCCTCCACTTT	NA	TRBJ1-6	TRBV9	few
CASAPGRGSYEQYF	TGTGCCAGCGCTCCCGGAAGAGGGTCCTACGAGCAGTACTTC	NA	TRBJ2-7	TRBV7-9	many
CSVAGTRTSGANVLTF	TGCAGCGTAGCCGGGACCCGGACCTCTGGGGCCAACGTCCTGACTTTC	NA	TRBJ2-6	TRBV29-1	NA
CASSAAGWPYNEQFF	TGTGCCAGCAGCGCGGCGGGGTGGCCGTACAATGAGCAGTTCTTC	NA	TRBJ2-1	TRBV9	few
CASSLFGTHTDTQYF	TGTGCCAGCAGTTTATTCGGGACCCACACAGATACGCAGTATTTT	NA	TRBJ2-3	TRBV27	NA
CASSLVGGGNTEAFF	TGTGCCAGCAGTTTAGTCGGCGGGGGGAACACTGAAGCTTTCTTT	NA	TRBJ1-1	TRBV28	few
CSVTVTYEQYF	TGCAGCGTTACGGTCACCTACGAGCAGTACTTC	NA	TRBJ2-7	TRBV29-1	NA
CAIRETGTSSYEQYF	TGTGCCATCAGGGAAACCGGGACATCCTCCTACGAGCAGTACTTC	NA	TRBJ2-7	TRBV10-3	NA
CASSTYGGGVDRVTEAFF	TGTGCCAGCAGCACCTATGGGGGAGGGGTGGATCGAGTCACTGAAGCTTTCTTT	NA	TRBJ1-1	TRBV9	many
CASTLGLAGYNEQFF	TGCGCCAGCACCCTCGGACTAGCGGGCTACAATGAGCAGTTCTTC	TRBD2	TRBJ2-1	TRBV4-1	NA
CASSTGLLNLNQPQHF	TGTGCCAGTAGTACAGGGCTGCTAAACCTCAATCAGCCCCAGCATTTT	NA	TRBJ1-5	TRBV19	NA
CASSLQGADTEAFF	TGTGCCAGCAGCTTACAGGGGGCTGACACTGAAGCTTTCTTT	TRBD1	TRBJ1-1	TRBV7-3	NA
CASSQRQGSNSGANVLTF	TGTGCCAGCAGCCAAAGACAGGGATCAAACTCTGGGGCCAACGTCCTGACTTTC	TRBD1	TRBJ2-6	TRBV7-9	NA
CATSRGGDYSYEQYF	TGTGCCACCAGCAGGGGGGGGGACTACTCCTACGAGCAGTACTTC	TRBD2	TRBJ2-7	TRBV15	few
CASSPGQGVGQPQHF	TGTGCCAGTAGTCCTGGACAGGGCGTTGGTCAGCCCCAGCATTTT	TRBD1	TRBJ1-5	TRBV19	few
CASSLGQNNSPLHF	TGTGCCAGCAGCCTGGGACAGAATAATTCACCCCTCCACTTT	TRBD1	TRBJ1-6	TRBV19	NA
CAWRSGSSYEQYF	TGTGCCTGGAGGTCCGGTAGCTCCTACGAGCAGTACTTC	NA	TRBJ2-7	TRBV30	NA
CASSYNSGSYEQYF	TGTGCCAGCAGCTATAATTCGGGGTCCTACGAGCAGTACTTC	NA	TRBJ2-7	TRBV5-4	NA
CASTLGQGRQPQHF	TGTGCCAGTACCCTGGGACAGGGGCGGCAGCCCCAGCATTTT	TRBD1	TRBJ1-5	TRBV19	few
CASSQERIGEQYF	TGTGCCAGCAGCCAAGAAAGGATCGGCGAGCAGTACTTC	NA	TRBJ2-7	TRBV4-2	few
CASSVRPDTGANVLTF	TGCGCCAGCAGCGTACGCCCTGACACTGGGGCCAACGTCCTGACTTTC	NA	TRBJ2-6	TRBV5-1	NA
CASSVLGGGVYNEQFF	TGTGCCAGCAGCGTCCTTGGGGGAGGGGTCTACAATGAGCAGTTCTTC	TRBD2	TRBJ2-1	TRBV9	NA
CASSRGYTGELFF	TGCGCCAGTTCCCGGGGCTACACCGGGGAGCTGTTTTTT	NA	TRBJ2-2	TRBV5-1	once
CASSVEAGGLYGELFF	TGTGCCAGCAGCGTAGAGGCGGGGGGGCTCTACGGGGAGCTGTTTTTT	TRBD2	TRBJ2-2	TRBV9	NA
CASRTGGGDTEAFF	TGTGCCAGCAGAACAGGGGGAGGGGACACTGAAGCTTTCTTT	TRBD1	TRBJ1-1	TRBV6-1	few
CASSSTRGMETQYF	TGTGCCAGCAGCTCGACAAGGGGGATGGAGACCCAGTACTTC	NA	TRBJ2-5	TRBV5-6	NA
CSVDPGTGGSEQFF	TGCAGCGTTGACCCCGGGACAGGGGGCTCTGAGCAGTTCTTC	TRBD1	TRBJ2-1	TRBV29-1	NA
CASSDSIGITDTQYF	TGTGCCAGCAGTGACTCAATAGGAATCACAGATACGCAGTATTTT	NA	TRBJ2-3	TRBV6-4	few
CASSAGPYNSPLHF	TGTGCCAGCAGTGCGGGGCCTTATAATTCACCCCTCCACTTT	NA	TRBJ1-6	TRBV6-1	few
CASSGGTGNLYEQYF	TGTGCCAGCAGTGGAGGGACAGGGAACCTCTACGAGCAGTACTTC	TRBD1	TRBJ2-7	TRBV11-2	NA
CASSQSYGATNEKLFF	TGCGCCAGCAGCCAATCATATGGTGCAACTAATGAAAAACTGTTTTTT	NA	TRBJ1-4	TRBV4-1	NA
CAIKGREVGSEAFF	TGTGCCATCAAAGGGAGGGAGGTTGGGTCTGAAGCTTTCTTT	NA	TRBJ1-1	TRBV10-3	few
CASSPLGAVQGETQYF	TGTGCCAGTAGCCCCTTGGGAGCGGTGCAGGGAGAGACCCAGTACTTC	NA	TRBJ2-5	TRBV19	few
CASRLDNSYEQYF	TGTGCCAGCCGCCTGGACAACTCCTACGAGCAGTACTTC	NA	TRBJ2-7	TRBV21-1	NA
CASSFFEVDTQYF	TGTGCCAGCAGCTTCTTCGAGGTAGATACGCAGTATTTT	NA	TRBJ2-3	TRBV5-4	NA
CASSIRDPLRKNTEAFF	TGTGCCAGCAGCATACGGGACCCCCTCAGGAAGAACACTGAAGCTTTCTTT	NA	TRBJ1-1	TRBV7-9	NA
CASSQDFARSYEQYF	TGCGCCAGCAGCCAAGACTTCGCTCGTAGTTACGAGCAGTACTTC	NA	TRBJ2-7	TRBV4-1	NA
CASSLEAGGYYEQYF	TGCGCCAGCAGCTTGGAGGCAGGGGGTTATTACGAGCAGTACTTC	TRBD1	TRBJ2-7	TRBV5-1	NA
CASSYSGQGVHGYTF	TGTGCCAGCAGTTACTCGGGACAGGGTGTTCATGGCTACACCTTC	TRBD1	TRBJ1-2	TRBV6-5	NA
CASSQPLAHEQYF	TGTGCCAGCAGCCAGCCGTTGGCCCACGAGCAGTACTTC	NA	TRBJ2-7	TRBV7-9	few
CAISESQGGTDTQYF	TGTGCCATCAGTGAGTCCCAGGGGGGGACAGATACGCAGTATTTT	NA	TRBJ2-3	TRBV10-3	NA
CASKNKAGGTGELFF	TGTGCCAGCAAAAACAAGGCCGGGGGAACCGGGGAGCTGTTTTTT	NA	TRBJ2-2	TRBV6-4	medium-sized